The 29 T cell receptor beta chains below come from one sample, sequenced in a study of shared clonotypes between healthy human individuals (TCRdb year 2020). The protocol used for the library was the immunoSEQ multiplex PCR assay. TCRdb took this table from immuneACCESS and kept in-frame rearrangements with V and J called. Such tables lack part of the clones; where checked against another copy, unresolved V genes explain under half of the gap, and the rest is unexplained. The sample table holds 300,000 to 400,000 clones, of which around four fifths were seen once. About 10% of the sample comes from the top ten. Sample: memory CD4+ T cells sorted from blood. The cell subset or site label of this sample denotes: CD45RA-negative fraction. These receptor sequences come from a man under 40 in good health.

The chain employs TRBV27 and TRBJ1-1; D remains unclear. Germline CDR1 reads MNHEY; CDR2 reads SMNVEV (reference sequence). V lost 10 bases, J lost 4 bases, and 4 bases lay in between. This CDR3 spans 9 amino acids. This CDR3 is CATRTEAFF. DNA of the CDR3: TGTGCCACCCGCACTGAAGCTTTCTTT.

The gene calls are TRBV5-1 and TRBJ2-7, with 11 positions matching TRBD2. Looked up from germline, CDR1 is SGHRS and CDR2 is YFSETQ. After removal of 5 bases from V and 2 bases from J, the junction contained 9 bases not matched to a gene. This CDR3 is built from 16 residues. CDR3 sequence: CASRYIPTSGTYEQYF. CDR3 nucleotide sequence: TGCGCCAGCAGGTACATCCCGACTAGCGGGACCTACGAGCAGTACTTC.

Only a few counts were recorded for this clone. The chain employs TRBV14 and TRBJ2-1, with D perhaps TRBD1 or TRBD2 (5 bases each). CDR1 is SGHDN and CDR2 is FVKESK in the germline V gene. This CDR3 region has 14 residues. The germline V and J ends were trimmed by 2 bases and 8 bases, with 13 bases remaining between them. The CDR3 is CASSQLLGVHEQFF. As DNA, the CDR3 is TGTGCCAGCAGCCAATTACTAGGGGTTCATGAGCAGTTCTTC.

V and J are TRBV6-1 and TRBJ2-1, with D tentatively TRBD2 (5 bases). Trimming cost V 2 bases and J 12 bases, with 11 bases left between them. The CDR3 has 12 residues. Germline V gene lookup returns CDR1 MNHNS and CDR2 SASEGT. CDR3 DNA: TGTGCCAGCAGTGAATTAAGCGGCTGGCAGTTCTTC. Protein product: CASSELSGWQFF.

The chain recombines TRBV30 with TRBJ2-1, with TRBD2 identical over 8 bases. The germline gives CDR1 GTSNPN, CDR2 SVGIG (reference sequence). This CDR3 contains 11 residues. Trimming took 8 bases from V and 8 from J; bases not matched to a gene: 5. Here the CDR3 reads CAGAGEDEQFF. CDR3 DNA sequence: TGTGCCGGAGCGGGAGAGGATGAGCAGTTCTTC.

The rearrangement links TRBV11-2 to TRBJ2-5; TRBD2 matches 8 bases. The trim removed 5 bases at V and 13 bases at J, leaving 6 bases unmatched. Germline V gene sequence: CDR1 SGHAT, CDR2 FQNNGV. The CDR3 is 11 residues long. The CDR3 bases are TGTGCCAGCAGCCCGGGACTAGTCGCGTACTTC. It yields the protein CASSPGLVAYF.

The V gene is TRBV7-3, the J gene TRBJ2-4, with 10 bases lining up with TRBD1. Germline V gene data show CDR1 as SGHTA and CDR2 as FQGTGA. V lost 5 bases to trimming and J lost 12 bases; unmatched junction nucleotides: 10. The CDR3 consists of 14 residues. The CDR3 sequence: CASSPTGDRGNQYF. The CDR3 nucleotides read TGTGCCAGCAGCCCAACCGGGGACAGGGGTAATCAGTACTTC. Variable domain in full (rest from reference TRBV7-3 and TRBJ2-4): GAGVSQTPSNKVTEKGKYVELRCDPISGHTALYWYRQSLGQGPEFLIYFQGTGAADDSGLPNDRFFAVRPEGSVSTLKIQRTERGDSAVYLCASSPTGDRGNQYFGAGTRLSVL.

The chain employs TRBV7-8 and TRBJ1-1; D gene unclear. Germline lookup yields CDR1 SGHVS and CDR2 FQNEAQ. V was trimmed by 1 base and J by 3 bases, leaving 9 bases between them. The CDR3 is 14 amino acids. The CDR3 sequence is CASSLEVGYTEAFF. DNA of the CDR3: TGTGCCAGCAGCTTAGAGGTCGGATACACTGAAGCTTTCTTT.

The rearrangement uses TRBV5-1 and TRBJ2-2, with 10 bases that match TRBD2. The ends lost 0 bases at V and 2 bases at J; junction bases unmatched: 7. The CDR3 is 18 amino acids. Germline CDR1 and CDR2: SGHRS and YFSETQ. Here the CDR3 DNA reads TGCGCCAGCAGCTTGGGGTCGAGCGGGAGGGCTAACACCGGGGAGCTGTTTTTT. It codes for CASSLGSSGRANTGELFF.

This chain connects TRBV13 to TRBJ2-1; D unclear. Germline CDR1 and CDR2: PRHDT and FYEKMQ (reference sequence). The CDR3 runs to 13 residues. With 3 bases removed from V and 5 bases from J, the gap between germline ends came to 8 bases. The CDR3 bases are TGTGCCAGCAGCTTGAGACATCACAATGAGCAGTTCTTC. This gives the protein CASSLRHHNEQFF.

The V gene is TRBV6-1, the J gene TRBJ2-7; the D is unclear. From germline, CDR1 is MNHNS and CDR2 SASEGT. Trimming shortened V by 6 bases and J by 3 bases, and 9 bases separated the two germline ends. CDR3 length: 12 residues. The DNA for the CDR3 is TGTGCCAGCAGGACCCCGCTCTACGAGCAGTACTTC. Protein product: CASRTPLYEQYF.

This chain joins TRBV18 and TRBJ2-7; 8 nucleotides align to TRBD1. The V gene end was trimmed by 5 bases and the J gene end by 5 bases; junction bases not matched to a gene: 8. Germline CDR1 reads KGHSH; CDR2 reads LQKENI. The CDR3 length is 14 residues. Written as DNA, the CDR3 is TGTGCCAGCTCAACGACAGGGGACATCCACGAGCAGTACTTC. It yields the protein CASSTTGDIHEQYF. Filled out from reference TRBV18 and TRBJ2-7, the complete variable domain reads NAGVMQNPRHLVRRRGQEARLRCSPMKGHSHVYWYRQLPEEGLKFMVYLQKENIIDESGMPKERFSAEFPKEGPSILRIQQVVRGDSAAYFCASSTTGDIHEQYFGPGTRLTVT.

A word on this clone: The sample has other DNA sequences that encode this CDR3 too. The CDR3 coding sequence is TGTGCCAGCAGCCCTCACACCGGGGAGCTGTTTTTT. Protein: CASSPHTGELFF. The chain joins TRBV7-3 to TRBJ2-2; D is ambiguous. The CDR3 contains 12 residues. Looked up from germline, CDR1 is SGHTA and CDR2 is FQGTGA. The ends were cut back, 5 bases at V and 3 bases at J, with 4 bases in the middle.

The V call is TRBV19, the J call TRBJ1-2, with D perhaps TRBD1 (5 bases). Per the germline V gene, CDR1 is LNHDA and CDR2 is SQIVND (reference sequence). Trimming left V 8 bases short and J 2 bases short, with 15 bases between. This CDR3 contains 14 residues. The CDR3 DNA sequence: TGTGCCAGTGGTTTCTCGACAGCAAACTATGGCTACACCTTC. It is translated as CASGFSTANYGYTF.

The table lists this clone with a count of one. The chain carries TRBV4-3 and TRBJ2-7; a weak D match, TRBD2 (6 bases). CDR3 length equals 16 residues. Germline assignment: CDR1 LGHNA and CDR2 YSLEER. Trimming left V 0 bases short and J 3 bases short, with 15 bases between. The CDR3 protein is CASSQELGGALYEQYF. In DNA, the CDR3 is TGCGCCAGCAGCCAAGAATTAGGAGGGGCTCTCTACGAGCAGTACTTC.

The genes are TRBV2 and TRBJ1-6, with D tentatively TRBD1 (6 bases). This CDR3 spans 15 amino acids. Germline lookup yields CDR1 SNHLY and CDR2 FYNNEI. V lost 5 bases, J lost 8 bases, and 16 bases lay in between. For the CDR3, the DNA is TGTGCCAGCAGTTGGAACAGGGCGGGGGATTCACCCCTCCACTTT. It encodes CASSWNRAGDSPLHF. Full variable domain (remainder filled in from reference TRBV2 and TRBJ1-6): EPEVTQTPSHQVTQMGQEVILRCVPISNHLYFYWYRQILGQKVEFLVSFYNNEISEKSEIFDDQFSVERPDGSNFTLKIRSTKLEDSAMYFCASSWNRAGDSPLHFGNGTRLTVT.

The CDR3 protein is CASSAYGSVGTDTQYF. The CDR3, as DNA: TGTGCCAGCAGCGCTTACGGGAGTGTCGGCACAGATACGCAGTATTTT. This rearrangement joins TRBV9 to TRBJ2-3, with TRBD2 as a possible D gene (6 bases). The length of the CDR3 is 16 residues. Germline CDR1 is SGDLS and CDR2 is YYNGEE. The V gene lost 3 bases and the J gene lost 1 base, with 15 bases spanning the gap.

This chain uses TRBV11-2 with TRBJ2-7; D call uncertain. Trimming took off 5 bases at V and 3 bases at J, with 14 bases between the two ends. CDR1 and CDR2 (germline): SGHAT, FQNNGV. This CDR3 is built from 14 residues. CDR3 nucleotides: TGTGCCAGCAGCGCCCAGGTTGGGGTCTACGAGCAGTACTTC. It specifies CASSAQVGVYEQYF. Together with reference TRBV11-2 and TRBJ2-7, the CDR3 gives the full variable domain: EAGVAQSPRYKIIEKRQSVAFWCNPISGHATLYWYQQILGQGPKLLIQFQNNGVVDDSQLPKDRFSAERLKGVDSTLKIQPAKLEDSAVYLCASSAQVGVYEQYFGPGTRLTVT.

There are a few counts of this clone. The chain uses TRBV14 and TRBJ2-4; 11 bases map to TRBD1. From germline, CDR1 is SGHDN and CDR2 FVKESK. CDR3 size: 14 residues. With V trimmed by 3 bases and J by 7 bases, 2 bases remained unmatched. The CDR3, as DNA: TGTGCCAGCAGCCACTGGGACAGGGGGAACATTCAGTACTTC. This translates into CASSHWDRGNIQYF.

As DNA, the CDR3 is TGTGCCTGGAGGGCCGGGACAGGGCTGGGCGGGGAGCTGTTTTTT. Its translation: CAWRAGTGLGGELFF. The V gene is TRBV30, the J gene TRBJ2-2, with 9 bases that match TRBD1. J gave up 7 bases and V 3 bases, and 9 bases lay outside the gene matches. CDR1 and CDR2 from the germline V gene are GTSNPN and SVGIG (reference sequence). The CDR3 runs 15 residues. Full variable domain (missing parts from reference TRBV30 and TRBJ2-2): SQTIHQWPATLVQPVGSPLSLECTVEGTSNPNLYWYRQAAGRGLQLLFYSVGIGQISSEVPQNLSASRPQDRQFILSSKKLLLSDSGFYLCAWRAGTGLGGELFFGEGSRLTVL.

A note on this clone: Other DNA sequences in the same sample also yield this CDR3. The chain has TRBV5-1 and TRBJ2-7, with 11 positions matching TRBD1. Trimming removed 4 bases from V and 3 bases from J; junction bases left unmatched: 3. Germline CDR1 reads SGHRS; CDR2 reads YFSETQ. The CDR3 sequence is 14 residues long. The CDR3 coding sequence is TGCGCCAGCAGCCCGGGACAGGGGGTCTACGAGCAGTACTTC. This sequence encodes CASSPGQGVYEQYF.

The DNA for the CDR3 is TGTGCCAGCAGTATTAGGACAGGGAACTATGGCTACACCTTC. Translation gives CASSIRTGNYGYTF. The J gene is TRBJ1-2, the V gene TRBV6-1, with TRBD1 matching over 8 bases. J was trimmed by 2 bases and V by 5 bases; bases with no gene match: 4. Germline V gene data show CDR1 as MNHNS and CDR2 as SASEGT. CDR3 length: 14 residues.

A remark on this clone: At the DNA level, this CDR3 is encoded by other sequences in the same sample as well. J is TRBJ2-5 and V is TRBV19; D is uncertain. This CDR3 contains 14 residues. V was trimmed by 3 bases and J by 2 bases, leaving 10 bases between them. Germline assignment: CDR1 LNHDA and CDR2 SQIVND (reference sequence). The CDR3 DNA reads as TGTGCCAGTAGTATTAAGCTACTGCAAGAGACCCAGTACTTC. It translates to CASSIKLLQETQYF.

The V and J genes are TRBV10-2 and TRBJ2-1; D is unclear. Deletions cut 0 bases from V and 10 bases from J, with 10 bases between. CDR1 WSHSY and CDR2 SAAADI come from the germline V gene. The CDR3 extends over 13 amino acids. CDR3 in DNA: TGCGCCAGCAGTGAGTCGACCCTCGGAGAGCAGTTCTTC. It encodes CASSESTLGEQFF.

This clone has more than one count but fewer than ten. The chain joins TRBV28 to TRBJ2-5, with D possibly matching TRBD1 (6 bases). The CDR3 contains 16 residues. Germline CDR1 reads MDHEN; CDR2 reads SYDVKM. Trimming stripped 4 bases from V and 0 bases from J, with 15 bases between. This CDR3 is CASSYPGQLYQETQYF. CDR3 sequence (DNA): TGTGCCAGCAGTTATCCGGGACAACTGTACCAAGAGACCCAGTACTTC.

V gene TRBV9 combines with J gene TRBJ2-5; possibly TRBD2 for D (5 bases). Per germline, CDR1 SGDLS and CDR2 YYNGEE. The CDR3 length is 13 residues. Trimming shortened V by 3 bases and J by 5 bases, and 11 bases separated the two germline ends. The CDR3 DNA reads TGTGCCAGCAGCGACCTCAGAGGGGAGACCCAGTACTTC. This sequence encodes CASSDLRGETQYF.

The chain combines TRBV29-1 with TRBJ2-1; 16 positions match TRBD2. Losses at the gene ends were 7 bases for V and 10 bases for J; bases not matched to a gene: 16. The CDR3 sequence is 17 residues long. Germline V gene data show CDR1 as SQVTM and CDR2 as ANQGSEA. This CDR3 reads CSGLGSGTSGRAVEQFF. DNA of the CDR3: TGCAGCGGCTTAGGCTCCGGGACTAGCGGGAGGGCCGTAGAGCAGTTCTTC.

This sequence joins TRBV6-5 and TRBJ1-1; no firm D call. V was trimmed by 8 bases and J by 4 bases, leaving 17 bases between them. Germline CDR1 is MNHEY and CDR2 is SVGAGI. The CDR3 is made up of 14 amino acids. CDR3: CASGERAGSTEAFF. DNA of the CDR3: TGTGCCAGCGGCGAAAGGGCCGGGAGCACTGAAGCTTTCTTT.

V and J are TRBV5-6 and TRBJ1-2; no reliable D call. The CDR3 is 13 amino acids. The germline V and J ends were trimmed by 1 base and 6 bases, with 10 bases remaining between them. Germline CDR1 SGHDT, CDR2 YYEEEE. Here the CDR3 reads CASSLLGRDGYTF. CDR3 DNA sequence: TGTGCCAGCAGCTTGCTGGGGAGAGATGGCTACACCTTC.